This paragraph reports one TCR beta chain. The time point denotes: pre-sensitization, week 0. The treatment was: therapeutic diphenylcyclopropenone sensitization with weekly scalp DPC. A single record per CDR3 protein comes from TCRdb applying MiXCR to the RACE reads. The table has roughly 380,000 distinct CDR3 sequences, about 5.1% seen once. Trimming cost V 9 bases and J 2 bases, with 20 bases left between them. The germline V gene encodes CDR1 LNHDA and CDR2 SQIVND (reference sequence). The CDR3 spans 17 residues. The sample originates from a study of human T cells and chemical hapten exposure. The clonotype was recovered from a woman between 50 and 59 years old with alopecia areata. Some clones in this sample may be carry-over from other donors' samples. Here the sequenced sample was whole blood, taken in connection with sensitization to the hapten diphenylcyclopropenone (DPC). This chain uses TRBV19 with TRBJ2-6; tentative D call: TRBD2 (5 bases). The CDR3 DNA is TGTGCCAGCTCCGGGGATGGGTTCCGAACTGGGGCCAACGTCCTGACTTTC. This gives the protein CASSGDGFRTGANVLTF. The variable domain in full, completed from reference TRBV19 and TRBJ2-6, reads DGGITQSPKYLFRKEGQNVTLSCEQNLNHDAMYWYRQDPGQGLRLIYYSQIVNDFQKGDIAEGYSVSREKKESFPLTVTSAQKNPTAFYLCASSGDGFRTGANVLTFGAGSRLTVL.